The entry below gives a single TCR beta chain sequence along with its context. Trimming shortened V by 5 bases and J by 5 bases, and 9 bases separated the two germline ends. CDR3 length: 12 amino acids. This record comes from a study of blood T cell repertoires in COVID-19. Overall study: Some COVID-19 samples were acute and others convalescent; all came from the United States, Italy and Spain. The cDNA or gDNA used as material had been derived from T cells, B-cell-depleted T cells, or PBMCs.

In the study's own analysis: Estimation of nucleated cell counts was performed using reference gene primer amplification. Data came from immunoSEQ multiplex PCR; TCRdb stores just in-frame clones and leaves some out. Clone size and the V and J calls come from that table; the DNA yielded D and trimming. The data hold over 250,000 clones, with over 65% observed a single time. The V gene is TRBV12-3 or TRBV12-4, the J gene TRBJ1-2, with D unresolved. The sequence derives from a woman older than 75 with acute or convalescent COVID-19. Sequencing was carried out using peripheral blood. CDR3 residues: CASSLTAYGYTF. The CDR3 nucleotides read TGTGCCAGCAGTCTAACAGCATATGGCTACACCTTC.